One and the same sample provided the 14 T cell receptor beta chains below, sequenced in a study of blood T cell repertoires in COVID-19 (dated by TCRdb to the early 2020s). Library method: the immunoSEQ multiplex PCR assay. The table comes from immuneACCESS by way of TCRdb, which keeps in-frame sequences with V and J called. Part of the clones is missing from these tables; in studies checked, under half for an unresolved V gene and the rest for unknown reasons. The sample table holds some 260,000 clones, of which roughly 83% were seen once. The top ten clonotypes cover roughly 10% of the sample. The sequenced sample consisted of peripheral blood. Receptors originate from a man aged 80 or over with acute or convalescent COVID-19.

This clone turned up a few times. This sequence joins TRBV7-7 and TRBJ2-7; TRBD2 agrees at 8 bases. The CDR3 contains 15 residues. Trimming cost V 1 base and J 3 bases; bases outside gene matches: 5. Per germline, CDR1 SSHAT and CDR2 FNYEAQ (reference sequence). CDR3 loop: CASSLGPAGDYEQYF. As DNA, the CDR3 is TGTGCCAGCAGCTTAGGGCCAGCGGGAGACTACGAGCAGTACTTC.

The V call is TRBV30, the J call TRBJ2-7; TRBD2 aligns across 9 bases. The CDR3 length is 15 residues. Trimming took 0 bases from V and 4 from J; bases not matched to a gene: 7. From germline, CDR1 is GTSNPN and CDR2 SVGIG (reference sequence). CDR3 sequence: CAWSVVRLAVYEQYF. The CDR3 nucleotides read TGTGCCTGGAGTGTAGTCAGACTAGCGGTATACGAGCAGTACTTC.

This clone has a handful of counts. Compared with germline, one end of the junction differs, possibly owing to a read error. V and J are TRBV6-5 and TRBJ1-1; D not certain. Germline CDR1 MNHEY, CDR2 SVGAGI. The length of the CDR3 is 13 residues. The CDR3: CASSDSFSTEAFF. The CDR3 bases are TGTGCCAGCAGTGACTCCTTCAGCACTGAAGCTTTCTTT.

The rearrangement links TRBV15 to TRBJ2-3, with D possibly TRBD1 on 5 matching bases. V was shortened by 0 bases and J by 1 base, with 14 bases between the two germline ends. CDR1 is LNHNV, CDR2 YYDKDF, per germline (reference sequence). CDR3 length: 17 residues. The CDR3 region has the DNA TGTGCCACCAGCAGAGATAGTCCAGGGCTAGGCACAGATACGCAGTATTTT. Encoded protein: CATSRDSPGLGTDTQYF.

The chain uses TRBV2 and TRBJ1-2, with D hard to call. Trimming pared 5 bases from V and 2 bases from J, leaving 9 bases between. CDR1 SNHLY and CDR2 FYNNEI come from the germline V gene. The CDR3 runs 13 residues. This CDR3 reads CASSMTENYGYTF. Here the CDR3 DNA reads TGTGCCAGCAGTATGACGGAGAACTATGGCTACACCTTC.

This clone was observed a single time. The chain couples TRBV19 to TRBJ2-1; 10 positions agree with TRBD1. V dropped 4 bases and J dropped 10; count of bases not matched to a gene: 10. Per the germline V gene, CDR1 is LNHDA and CDR2 is SQIVND (reference sequence). This CDR3 comprises 15 residues. The CDR3 is CASSTTGTGAEEQFF. CDR3 DNA: TGTGCCAGTAGTACTACCGGGACAGGGGCGGAGGAGCAGTTCTTC.

This clone was observed a few times. V usage is TRBV19 and J usage is TRBJ1-4; D may be TRBD1 (6 bases). CDR3 length equals 16 residues. Germline lookup yields CDR1 LNHDA and CDR2 SQIVND (reference sequence). Trimming pared 5 bases from V and 7 bases from J, leaving 20 bases between. The CDR3 nucleotides read TGTGCCAGTAGTCCCAGGGGAGACGGGGCAGGTGAAAAACTGTTTTTT. Translating it yields CASSPRGDGAGEKLFF.

The chain employs TRBV6-6 and TRBJ1-5; 8 nucleotides line up with TRBD1. This CDR3 has 14 residues. After removal of 8 bases from V and 3 bases from J, the junction contained 6 bases not matched to a gene. Germline values: CDR1 MNHNY, CDR2 SVGAGI (reference sequence). This chain's CDR3 is CASEGQASNQPQHF. The CDR3 DNA is TGTGCCAGCGAGGGACAGGCGTCCAATCAGCCCCAGCATTTT.

For the CDR3, the DNA is TGTGCCACCAGCCCGGGGGGCCGGGAGTGGGAGACCCAGTACTTC. Translated, it gives CATSPGGREWETQYF. This chain connects TRBV15 to TRBJ2-5, with D possibly matching TRBD2 (7 bases). This CDR3 has 15 amino acids. V gave up 5 bases and J gave up 5 bases, with 18 bases separating them. Germline loops: CDR1 LNHNV, CDR2 YYDKDF (reference sequence).

This chain links TRBV18 with TRBJ2-3; 7 bases map to TRBD2. Losses at the gene ends were 3 bases for V and 0 bases for J; bases not matched to a gene: 0. CDR1 is KGHSH and CDR2 is LQKENI in the germline V gene. CDR3 length: 14 amino acids. This chain's CDR3 is CASSPSGSTDTQYF. The CDR3 DNA sequence: TGTGCCAGCTCACCTAGCGGGAGCACAGATACGCAGTATTTT.

The V gene is TRBV19, the J gene TRBJ1-5; D is perhaps TRBD1 (5 bases). The CDR3 is 14 residues long. V was shortened by 2 bases and J by 4 bases, with 9 bases between the two germline ends. Germline V lookup: CDR1 LNHDA, CDR2 SQIVND (reference sequence). The CDR3 coding sequence is TGTGCCAGTAGTATAAAGGGGAGGAATCAGCCCCAGCATTTT. Its protein is CASSIKGRNQPQHF.

This clone was observed a handful of times. The chain recombines TRBV2 with TRBJ2-7; TRBD2 agrees at 7 bases. Germline CDR1 is SNHLY and CDR2 is FYNNEI. The length of the CDR3 is 14 residues. V lost 3 bases and J lost 5; bases outside the gene matches: 7. CDR3 sequence: CASSDRTSYDEQYF. In DNA form, the CDR3 reads TGTGCCAGCAGTGATAGGACTAGTTACGACGAGCAGTACTTC.

This clone showed up just a few times. This chain connects TRBV10-3 to TRBJ2-7, with 8 bases that match TRBD2. The J segment lost 1 base and the V segment lost 9 bases, leaving 8 bases of the junction unmatched. In germline, CDR1 is ENHRY, CDR2 SYGVKD. The CDR3 runs to 14 residues. CDR3 coding DNA: TGTGCCATTGGGACTAGGTGGGCGTCCTACGAGCAGTACTTC. Encoded protein: CAIGTRWASYEQYF.

The chain joins TRBV5-1 to TRBJ2-1, with 8 nucleotides matching TRBD2. From germline, CDR1 is SGHRS and CDR2 YFSETQ. V shed 6 bases, J shed 5 bases, and the junction held 4 bases outside the gene matches. The CDR3 has 13 amino acids. The CDR3 spells CASNPGGHNEQFF. In DNA, the CDR3 is TGCGCCAGCAACCCGGGGGGGCACAATGAGCAGTTCTTC. Looking up the rest from reference TRBV5-1 and TRBJ2-1 gives the full variable domain: KAGVTQTPRYLIKTRGQQVTLSCSPISGHRSVSWYQQTPGQGLQFLFEYFSETQRNKGNFPGRFSGRQFSNSRSEMNVSTLELGDSALYLCASNPGGHNEQFFGPGTRLTVL.